These 4 T cell receptor beta chains came from one sample sequenced in a study of blood T cell repertoires in COVID-19. The table came from immunoSEQ multiplex PCR; TCRdb's copy has only in-frame clones and leaves some out. The sample contains approximately 210,000 clones, under 90% of which appear only once. Sequenced input: peripheral blood. Receptors were obtained from a woman aged 40 to 49 with active or convalescent COVID-19.

This chain uses TRBV7-9 with TRBJ2-1, with D perhaps matching TRBD1 (5 bases). Germline values: CDR1 SEHNR, CDR2 FQNEAQ (reference sequence). Trimming shortened V by 7 bases and J by 3 bases, and 16 bases separated the two germline ends. CDR3 length equals 15 residues. The CDR3 reads CASKKPQGNYNEQFF. CDR3 nucleotide sequence: TGTGCCAGCAAGAAACCCCAGGGTAACTACAATGAGCAGTTCTTC.

The V gene is TRBV6-5, the J gene TRBJ2-3, with D possibly TRBD1 on 6 matching bases. V dropped 8 bases and J dropped 6 bases, with 9 bases sitting between them. The length of the CDR3 is 11 residues. CDR1 and CDR2 from the germline V gene are MNHEY and SVGAGI. For the CDR3, the DNA is TGTGCCAGCGCAGACAGGGATACGCAGTATTTT. Residues: CASADRDTQYF.

This rearrangement joins TRBV4-2 to TRBJ2-5; a possible D gene is TRBD1 (7 bases). Looked up from germline, CDR1 is LGHNA and CDR2 is YNFKEQ. CDR3 length: 15 amino acids. V was trimmed by 1 base and J by 5 bases, leaving 14 bases between them. CDR3: CASSQALGGGETQYF. CDR3 nucleotides: TGTGCCAGCAGCCAAGCTCTTGGAGGGGGCGAGACCCAGTACTTC.

The gene calls are TRBV5-8 and TRBJ1-1; D unresolved. The CDR3 is made up of 12 amino acids. Germline assignment: CDR1 SGHTS and CDR2 YDEGEE. V dropped 7 bases and J dropped 7 bases, with 14 bases sitting between them. CDR3 coding DNA: TGTGCCAGCGTCGGTAGGAGATTTGAAGCTTTCTTT. This gives the protein CASVGRRFEAFF.